This T cell receptor beta chain is drawn from a study of T cell changes during pregnancy in multiple sclerosis (dated by TCRdb to 2018 to 2020). Describing the broader study: In women with multiple sclerosis, the researchers looked at how the T cell repertoire shifted as pregnancy progressed.

Notes on this clone: The antigen it binds to is not known. Base qualities are not provided; no much larger clone lies one nucleotide away.

Preparation of the library involved the immunoSEQ multiplex PCR assay. TCRdb mirrors the immuneACCESS table, restricted to in-frame sequences. Some clones are absent from its copies; in checked studies, under half trace to an unresolved V gene, and the reason for the others is unknown. This sample holds approximately 94,000 clones; about 90% were observed only once. 1.5% to 2.5% of the sample belongs to the ten largest clones. The CDR1 and CDR2 encoded by the germline V gene (reference sequence) are LNHDA and SQIVND. Unmatched junction bases come to 5, with V trimmed by 3 bases and J by 5 bases. The CDR3 goes from the cysteine to the phenylalanine over 14 residues. The sequence is cut down to CDR3 DNA, 42 bases in frame from base 1.

The TCR was taken from a female donor with multiple sclerosis, enrolled in a pregnancy study. This specimen was peripheral blood, taken after pregnancy. The chain is encoded by TRBV19 joined to TRBJ2-3; 7 central nucleotides agree with TRBD2. The nucleotides are TGTGCCAGTAGTATGGAGCGGGGCAGAGATACGCAGTATTTT. It translates to CASSMERGRDTQYF.